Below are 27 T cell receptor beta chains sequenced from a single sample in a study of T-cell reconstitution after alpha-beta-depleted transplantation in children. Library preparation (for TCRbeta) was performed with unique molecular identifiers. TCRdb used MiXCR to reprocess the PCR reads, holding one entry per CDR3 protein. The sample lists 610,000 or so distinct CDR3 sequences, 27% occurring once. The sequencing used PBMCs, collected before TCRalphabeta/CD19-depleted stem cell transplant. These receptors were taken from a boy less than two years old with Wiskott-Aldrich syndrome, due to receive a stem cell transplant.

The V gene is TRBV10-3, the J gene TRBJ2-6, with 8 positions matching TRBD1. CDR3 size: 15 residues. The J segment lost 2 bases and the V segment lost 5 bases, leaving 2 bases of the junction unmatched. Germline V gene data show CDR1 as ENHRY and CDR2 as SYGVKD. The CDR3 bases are TGTGCCATCAGTCCGGACAGGGCTGGGGCCAACGTCCTGACTTTC. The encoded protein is CAISPDRAGANVLTF.

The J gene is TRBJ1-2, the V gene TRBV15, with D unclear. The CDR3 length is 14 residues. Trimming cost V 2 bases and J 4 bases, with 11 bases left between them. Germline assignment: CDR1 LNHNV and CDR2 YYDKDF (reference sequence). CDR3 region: CATSRSKGGYGYTF. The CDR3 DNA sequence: TGTGCCACCAGCAGATCCAAGGGAGGCTATGGCTACACCTTC.

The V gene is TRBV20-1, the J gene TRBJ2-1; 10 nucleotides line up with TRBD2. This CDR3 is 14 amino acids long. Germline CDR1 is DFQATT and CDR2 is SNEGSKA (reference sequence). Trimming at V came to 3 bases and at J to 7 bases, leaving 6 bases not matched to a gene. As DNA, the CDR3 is TGCAGTGCTAGGTCCCCGGGACTAGCGAATGAGCAGTTCTTC. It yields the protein CSARSPGLANEQFF.

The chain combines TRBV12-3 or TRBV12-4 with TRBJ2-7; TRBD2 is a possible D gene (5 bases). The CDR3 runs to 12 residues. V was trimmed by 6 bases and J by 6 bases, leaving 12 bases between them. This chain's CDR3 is CASRSRAPEQYF. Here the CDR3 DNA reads TGTGCCAGCAGGTCGAGGGCCCCCGAGCAGTACTTC.

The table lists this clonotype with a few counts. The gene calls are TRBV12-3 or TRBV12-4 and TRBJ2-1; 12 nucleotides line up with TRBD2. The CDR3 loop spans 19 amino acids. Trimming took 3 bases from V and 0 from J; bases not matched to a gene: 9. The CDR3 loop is CASSFRGLAGGPSYNEQFF. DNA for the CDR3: TGTGCCAGCAGTTTTCGAGGGCTAGCGGGAGGGCCCTCCTACAATGAGCAGTTCTTC.

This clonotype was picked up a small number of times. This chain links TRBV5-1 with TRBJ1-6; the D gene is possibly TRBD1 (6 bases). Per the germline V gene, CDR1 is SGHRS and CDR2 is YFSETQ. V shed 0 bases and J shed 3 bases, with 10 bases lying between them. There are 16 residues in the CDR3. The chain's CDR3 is CASSLEAGHYNSPLHF. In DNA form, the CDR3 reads TGCGCCAGCAGCTTGGAGGCGGGACACTATAATTCACCCCTCCACTTT.

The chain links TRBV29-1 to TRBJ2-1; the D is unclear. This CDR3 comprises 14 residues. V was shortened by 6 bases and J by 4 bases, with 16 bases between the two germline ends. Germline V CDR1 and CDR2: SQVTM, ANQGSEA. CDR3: CSVLTYLLYNEQFF. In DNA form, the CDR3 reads TGCAGCGTCCTGACCTACCTACTTTACAATGAGCAGTTCTTC.

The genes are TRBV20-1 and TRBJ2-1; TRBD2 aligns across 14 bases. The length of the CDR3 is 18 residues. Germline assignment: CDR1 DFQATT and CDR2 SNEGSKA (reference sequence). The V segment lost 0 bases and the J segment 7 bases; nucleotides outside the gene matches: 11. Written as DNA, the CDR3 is TGCAGTGCTAGAGATAATAGGGGACTAGCGGGAGCGGGAAATGAGCAGTTCTTC. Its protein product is CSARDNRGLAGAGNEQFF.

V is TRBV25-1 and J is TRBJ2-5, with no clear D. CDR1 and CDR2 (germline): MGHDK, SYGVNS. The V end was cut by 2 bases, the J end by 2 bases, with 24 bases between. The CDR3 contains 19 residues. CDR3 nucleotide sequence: TGTGCCAGCAGTGAAGGCACAGTCCGGCGAGAGTCCATACAAGAGACCCAGTACTTC. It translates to CASSEGTVRRESIQETQYF.

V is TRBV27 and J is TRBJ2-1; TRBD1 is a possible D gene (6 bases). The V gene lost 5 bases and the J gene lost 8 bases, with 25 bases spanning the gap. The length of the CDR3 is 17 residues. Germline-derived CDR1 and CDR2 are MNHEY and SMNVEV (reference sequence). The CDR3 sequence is CASSPYDRPRVGYEQFF. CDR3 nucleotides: TGTGCCAGCAGTCCTTACGACAGGCCCCGGGTTGGATATGAGCAGTTCTTC.

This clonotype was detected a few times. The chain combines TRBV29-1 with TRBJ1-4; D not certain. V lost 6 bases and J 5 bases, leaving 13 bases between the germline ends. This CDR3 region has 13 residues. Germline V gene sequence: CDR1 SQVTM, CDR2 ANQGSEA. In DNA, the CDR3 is TGCAGCGTATCAAATTCCTTCAATGAAAAACTGTTTTTT. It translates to CSVSNSFNEKLFF.

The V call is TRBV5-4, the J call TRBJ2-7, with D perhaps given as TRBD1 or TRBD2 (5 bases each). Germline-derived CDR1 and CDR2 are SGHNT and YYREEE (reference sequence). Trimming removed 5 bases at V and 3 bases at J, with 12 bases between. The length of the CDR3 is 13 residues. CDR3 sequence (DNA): TGTGCCAGCAGGGGGACGGGGAACTACGAGCAGTACTTC. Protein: CASRGTGNYEQYF.

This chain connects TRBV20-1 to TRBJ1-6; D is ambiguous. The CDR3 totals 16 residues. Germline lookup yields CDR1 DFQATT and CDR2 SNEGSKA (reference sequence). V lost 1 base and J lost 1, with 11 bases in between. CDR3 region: CSARVDWGSYNSPLHF. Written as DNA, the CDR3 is TGCAGTGCTAGAGTTGATTGGGGTTCCTATAATTCACCCCTCCACTTT.

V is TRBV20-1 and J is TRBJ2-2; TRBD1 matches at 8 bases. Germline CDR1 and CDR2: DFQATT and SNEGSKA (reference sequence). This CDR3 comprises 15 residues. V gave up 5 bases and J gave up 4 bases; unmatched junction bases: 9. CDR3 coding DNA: TGCAGTGCTTCCAGGGGGCTCCTTGGCACCGGGGAGCTGTTTTTT. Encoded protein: CSASRGLLGTGELFF.

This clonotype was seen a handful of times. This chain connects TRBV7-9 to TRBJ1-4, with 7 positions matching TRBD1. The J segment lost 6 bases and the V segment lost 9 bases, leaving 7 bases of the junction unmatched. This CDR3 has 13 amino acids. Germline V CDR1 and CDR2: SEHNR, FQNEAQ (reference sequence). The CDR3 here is CASFRQGDEKLFF. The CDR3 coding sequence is TGTGCCAGTTTTCGGCAGGGGGATGAAAAACTGTTTTTT.

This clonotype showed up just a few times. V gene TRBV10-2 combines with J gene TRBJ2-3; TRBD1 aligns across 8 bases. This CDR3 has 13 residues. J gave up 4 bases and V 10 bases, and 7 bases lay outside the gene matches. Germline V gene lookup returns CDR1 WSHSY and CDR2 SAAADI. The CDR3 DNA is TGCGCCACAGGGGGCGGTTCCGCAGATACGCAGTATTTT. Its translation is CATGGGSADTQYF.

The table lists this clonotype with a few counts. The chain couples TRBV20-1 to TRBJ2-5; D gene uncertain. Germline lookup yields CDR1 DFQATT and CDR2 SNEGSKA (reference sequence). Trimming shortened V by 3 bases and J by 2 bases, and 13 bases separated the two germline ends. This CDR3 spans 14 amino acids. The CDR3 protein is CSASYQLQQETQYF. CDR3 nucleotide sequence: TGCAGTGCTAGCTACCAGCTGCAGCAAGAGACCCAGTACTTC.

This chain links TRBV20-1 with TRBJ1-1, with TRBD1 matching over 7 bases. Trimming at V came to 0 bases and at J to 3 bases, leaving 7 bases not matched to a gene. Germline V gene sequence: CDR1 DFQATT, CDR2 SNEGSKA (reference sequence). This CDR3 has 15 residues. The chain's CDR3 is CSARDLATGDTEAFF. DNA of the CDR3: TGCAGTGCTAGAGATTTGGCAACAGGGGACACTGAAGCTTTCTTT.

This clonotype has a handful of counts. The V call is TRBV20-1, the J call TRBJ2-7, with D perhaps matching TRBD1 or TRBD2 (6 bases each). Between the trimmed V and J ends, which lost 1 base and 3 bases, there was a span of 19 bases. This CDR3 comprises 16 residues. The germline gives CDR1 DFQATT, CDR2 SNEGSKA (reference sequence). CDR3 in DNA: TGCAGTGCTAGAGTCCGGAGGGGGTTCGTCCTCTACGAGCAGTACTTC. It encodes CSARVRRGFVLYEQYF.

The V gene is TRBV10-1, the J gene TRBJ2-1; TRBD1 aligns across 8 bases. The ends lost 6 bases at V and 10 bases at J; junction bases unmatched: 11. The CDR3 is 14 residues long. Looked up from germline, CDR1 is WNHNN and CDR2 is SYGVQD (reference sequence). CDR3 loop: CASSKGQAMREQFF. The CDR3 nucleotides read TGCGCCAGCAGCAAGGGACAGGCGATGCGGGAGCAGTTCTTC.

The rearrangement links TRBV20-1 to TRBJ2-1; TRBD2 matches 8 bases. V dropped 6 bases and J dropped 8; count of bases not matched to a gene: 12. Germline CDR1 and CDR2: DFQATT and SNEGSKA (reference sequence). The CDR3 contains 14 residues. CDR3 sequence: CSASTGGRLYEQFF. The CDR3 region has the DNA TGCAGTGCCTCCACGGGCGGGAGGCTATATGAGCAGTTCTTC.

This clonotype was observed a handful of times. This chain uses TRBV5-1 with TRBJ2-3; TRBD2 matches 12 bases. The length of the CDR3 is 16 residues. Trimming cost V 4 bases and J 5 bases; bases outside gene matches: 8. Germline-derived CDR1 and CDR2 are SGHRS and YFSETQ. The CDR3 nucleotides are TGCGCCAGCAGCCCTAAATTGGGACTAGCGGGAGATACGCAGTATTTT. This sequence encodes CASSPKLGLAGDTQYF.

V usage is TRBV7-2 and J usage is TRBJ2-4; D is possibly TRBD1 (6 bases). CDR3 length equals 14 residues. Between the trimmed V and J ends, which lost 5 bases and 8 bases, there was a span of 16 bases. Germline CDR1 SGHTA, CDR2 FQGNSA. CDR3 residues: CASSDRDHRDIQYF. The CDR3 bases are TGTGCCAGCAGCGACCGGGACCACAGGGACATTCAGTACTTC.

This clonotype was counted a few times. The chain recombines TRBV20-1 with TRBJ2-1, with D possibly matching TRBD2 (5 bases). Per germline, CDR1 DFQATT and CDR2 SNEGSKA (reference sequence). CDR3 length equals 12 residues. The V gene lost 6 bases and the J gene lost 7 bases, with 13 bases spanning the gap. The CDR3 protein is CSARELGNEQFF. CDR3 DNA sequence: TGCAGTGCAAGGGAGCTGGGGAATGAGCAGTTCTTC.

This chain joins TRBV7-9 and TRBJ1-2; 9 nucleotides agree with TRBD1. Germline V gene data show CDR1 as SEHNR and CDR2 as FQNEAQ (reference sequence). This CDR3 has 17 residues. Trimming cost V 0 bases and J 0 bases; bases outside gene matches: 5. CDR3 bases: TGTGCCAGCAGCTTAGCGCCAGGACAGGGGACTAACTATGGCTACACCTTC. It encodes CASSLAPGQGTNYGYTF.

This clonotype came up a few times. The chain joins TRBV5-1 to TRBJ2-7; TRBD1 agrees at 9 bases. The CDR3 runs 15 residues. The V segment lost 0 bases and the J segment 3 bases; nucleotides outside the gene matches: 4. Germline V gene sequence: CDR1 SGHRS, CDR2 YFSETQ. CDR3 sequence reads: CASSLAPTGGYEQYF. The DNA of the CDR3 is TGCGCCAGCAGCTTGGCCCCGACAGGGGGCTACGAGCAGTACTTC. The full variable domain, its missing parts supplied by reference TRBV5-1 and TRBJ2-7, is KAGVTQTPRYLIKTRGQQVTLSCSPISGHRSVSWYQQTPGQGLQFLFEYFSETQRNKGNFPGRFSGRQFSNSRSEMNVSTLELGDSALYLCASSLAPTGGYEQYFGPGTRLTVT.

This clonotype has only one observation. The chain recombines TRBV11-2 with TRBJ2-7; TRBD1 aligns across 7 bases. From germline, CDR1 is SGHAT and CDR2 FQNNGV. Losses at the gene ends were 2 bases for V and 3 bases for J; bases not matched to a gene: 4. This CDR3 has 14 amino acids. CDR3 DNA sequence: TGTGCCAGCAGCTTAAGATCAGGGGGCTACGAGCAGTACTTC. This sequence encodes CASSLRSGGYEQYF.